Shown below are 14 T cell receptor beta chains from a single sample sequenced in a study of T cell repertoires in cytomegalovirus infection. Each CDR3 protein is one row after TCRdb ran MiXCR on the reads. The sample carries around 190,000 distinct CDR3 sequences, 13% to 15% recorded once. Sequencing used PBMCs. Every receptor here comes from a human donor in good health (CMV status not recorded). Some clones in this sample may be carry-over from other donors' samples.

The genes are TRBV11-2 and TRBJ1-1; D is ambiguous. V was clipped by 1 base and J by 4 bases, with 10 bases between them. The CDR3 loop spans 14 amino acids. CDR1 and CDR2 from the germline V gene are SGHAT and FQNNGV. The CDR3 loop reads CASSLAEVLTEAFF. The CDR3 DNA is TGTGCCAGCAGCTTAGCTGAGGTTCTCACTGAAGCTTTCTTT.

The chain joins TRBV5-1 to TRBJ1-1; possibly TRBD1 for D (5 bases). V lost 0 bases and J lost 3, with 9 bases in between. The CDR3 is 14 amino acids. Germline values: CDR1 SGHRS, CDR2 YFSETQ. The CDR3 coding sequence is TGCGCCAGCAGCTTGGAGAGGGGAGACACTGAAGCTTTCTTT. Translation gives CASSLERGDTEAFF.

This clonotype occurred many times. The chain employs TRBV27 and TRBJ1-6; 7 bases agree with TRBD1. This CDR3 has 14 residues. Unmatched junction bases numbered 7, after V lost 7 bases and J lost 7 bases. Germline assignment: CDR1 MNHEY and CDR2 SMNVEV (reference sequence). CDR3 residues: CASNAGTVNSPLHF. CDR3 nucleotides: TGTGCCAGCAATGCCGGGACAGTAAATTCACCCCTCCACTTT.

This clonotype has at least ten counts. The CDR3: CATSTPTDGSGNTIYF. The DNA for the CDR3 is TGTGCCACCAGCACCCCGACAGACGGCTCTGGAAACACCATATATTTT. The chain couples TRBV15 to TRBJ1-3; possibly TRBD1 for D (5 bases). Germline V gene sequence: CDR1 LNHNV, CDR2 YYDKDF (reference sequence). This CDR3 has 16 residues. The germline V and J ends were trimmed by 4 bases and 0 bases, with 13 bases remaining between them.

This clonotype has a count of ten or more. The chain combines TRBV12-3 or TRBV12-4 with TRBJ1-5; no reliable D call. The CDR3 consists of 14 residues. V lost 6 bases to trimming and J lost 3 bases, with 12 bases between them. In DNA form, the CDR3 reads TGTGCCAGCAGCTATCGACCGCTCAATCAGCCCCAGCATTTT. Amino acids: CASSYRPLNQPQHF.

This clonotype showed up just a few times. The genes are TRBV20-1 and TRBJ2-4; D is unclear. V shed 3 bases and J shed 14 bases, with 14 bases lying between them. The CDR3 extends over 11 amino acids. CDR1 is DFQATT, CDR2 SNEGSKA, per germline (reference sequence). This CDR3 reads CSARDRAEEYF. In DNA form, the CDR3 reads TGCAGTGCTAGGGACCGGGCCGAGGAGTACTTC.

The chain is built from TRBV10-3 and TRBJ2-1, with TRBD1 as a possible D gene (6 bases). The V end lost 6 bases, the J end lost 8 bases, and 20 bases lay between the germline ends. The CDR3 length is 15 residues. CDR1 is ENHRY, CDR2 SYGVKD, per germline. CDR3 amino acids: CAISRTEQFGDEQFF. The CDR3 DNA reads as TGTGCCATCAGCCGGACAGAGCAGTTTGGAGATGAGCAGTTCTTC.

The V gene is TRBV7-9, the J gene TRBJ1-1; D may be TRBD1 (5 bases). Trimming cost V 5 bases and J 6 bases, with 7 bases left between them. The germline CDR1 and CDR2 sequences are SEHNR and FQNEAQ (reference sequence). The CDR3 consists of 11 residues. The CDR3 DNA reads TGTGCCAGCAGCGTCAGGGCTGAAGCTTTCTTT. Translating gives CASSVRAEAFF.

This clonotype was picked up many times. The chain has TRBV10-3 and TRBJ2-5; no definite D call. The CDR3 length is 13 residues. Germline CDR1 and CDR2: ENHRY and SYGVKD. Trimming stripped 5 bases from V and 1 base from J, with 8 bases between. The CDR3 nucleotides read TGTGCCATCAGTCGGGCTAGCCAAGAGACCCAGTACTTC. Its protein is CAISRASQETQYF.

In its sample, this clonotype was seen once. The chain couples TRBV14 to TRBJ1-2; D unclear. The germline CDR1 and CDR2 sequences are SGHDN and FVKESK. The V end lost 3 bases, the J end lost 2 bases, and 7 bases lay between the germline ends. The CDR3 is made up of 13 amino acids. CDR3 DNA sequence: TGTGCCAGCAGCCAGGGGAACAACTATGGCTACACCTTC. It codes for CASSQGNNYGYTF.

Ten or more counts support this clonotype. The V gene is TRBV19, the J gene TRBJ2-7; 10 bases are shared with TRBD1. The CDR3 runs 16 residues. From germline, CDR1 is LNHDA and CDR2 SQIVND (reference sequence). The V and J ends lost 3 bases and 1 base, in that order; junction bases with no gene match: 6. This chain's CDR3 is CASSISGQGNSYEQYF. The DNA for the CDR3 is TGTGCCAGTAGTATTTCGGGACAGGGGAATTCCTACGAGCAGTACTTC.

The table lists this clonotype with a few counts. The chain is built from TRBV6-1 and TRBJ2-1, with a possible D match to TRBD2 (6 bases). Trimming shortened V by 6 bases and J by 10 bases, and 13 bases separated the two germline ends. Germline V gene sequence: CDR1 MNHNS, CDR2 SASEGT. The CDR3 covers 12 residues. The DNA for the CDR3 is TGTGCCAGCAGGGGGGTGGAGGGGGAGCAGTTCTTC. Translation: CASRGVEGEQFF.

The rearrangement joins TRBV29-1 to TRBJ2-7; D is undetermined. Germline CDR1 SQVTM, CDR2 ANQGSEA. CDR3 length: 10 residues. Trimming cost V 1 base and J 5 bases, with 3 bases left between them. The CDR3 coding sequence is TGCAGCGTTGAAGCGGACGAGCAGTACTTC. It codes for CSVEADEQYF.

For this clonotype: This may stem from a read error, because a much larger clone lies one nucleotide away. This sequence joins TRBV15 and TRBJ1-4; D unclear. CDR3 size: 15 residues. Germline CDR1 and CDR2: LNHNV and YYDKDF (reference sequence). The CDR3 sequence is CATSRAADTNDKLFF. CDR3 DNA: TGTGCCACCAGCAGAGCCGCCGATACTAATGATAAACTGTTTTTT.